The sequence of this T cell receptor (beta chain) was determined in a study of control samples from healthy donors and cancer patients. Germline V gene lookup returns CDR1 DFQATT and CDR2 SNEGSKA (reference sequence). Trimming shortened V by 3 bases and J by 4 bases, and 13 bases separated the two germline ends. The CDR3 sequence is 13 residues long. Clones were sequenced by immunoSEQ multiplex PCR, and TCRdb holds only the in-frame ones, with some missing. Here the sample spans 65,000 to 75,000 clones, roughly 87% being singletons. The chain employs TRBV20-1 and TRBJ2-7; the D gene is possibly TRBD1 (5 bases). The sequencing input was blood. The clonotype was recovered from a woman between 45 and 60 years old in good health. This CDR3 is CSASSGQGYEQYF. The DNA for the CDR3 is TGCAGTGCTAGTAGTGGTCAGGGATACGAGCAGTACTTC.